The text below deals with one T cell receptor (beta chain). 60 Vbeta and 13 Jbeta primers were used in PCR. Sequencing was performed with immunoSEQ multiplex PCR; in TCRdb, only in-frame clones are kept and a portion is missing. The sample yields around 95,000 clones, less than 85% seen once. Germline values: CDR1 SGHRS, CDR2 YFSETQ. The CDR3 sequence is 16 residues long. With 6 bases clipped from V and 3 bases from J, the junction kept 14 bases outside the gene matches. The record originates from a study of cytomegalovirus exposure and HLA in healthy donors. The chain has TRBV5-1 and TRBJ2-5; TRBD1 matches 7 bases. The sequencing input was PBMCs. This TCR came from a male donor in good health and CMV-seronegative. This CDR3 reads CASTTRPGQLEETQYF. CDR3 in DNA: TGCGCCAGCACTACCAGGCCGGGACAGTTGGAAGAGACCCAGTACTTC.